A selection of T cell receptor beta chains follows, all from one sample in a study of neurological immune-mediated disorders. Using its own MiXCR run on the 5' RACE reads, TCRdb lists one record per CDR3 protein. The table shows tens of thousands of distinct CDR3 sequences, with 3.5% to 5% occurring only once. The sample was PBMCs. Receptor source: a man aged 25-40 years with multiple sclerosis. Both conserved end residues are part of each CDR3. A D gene is named only where the DNA matches it firmly. Size is omitted from some rows. Given values are once, few, many or a class for expanded clones.

j_gene,v_gene,abundance,d_gene,CDR3nt,CDR3aa
TRBJ1-2,TRBV5-1,many,NA,TGCGCCAGCAGCTTGGCGACTCCCAGGGGCTACACCTTC,CASSLATPRGYTF
TRBJ2-5,TRBV5-1,many,NA,TGCGCCAGCAGCTTGGAGGGACAAGCCTCCTGGGAGACCCAGTACTTC,CASSLEGQASWETQYF
TRBJ2-3,TRBV29-1,many,TRBD1,TGCAGCGTCACACCGACAGGGCTGAATTTAGATACGCAGTATTTT,CSVTPTGLNLDTQYF
TRBJ2-5,TRBV9,many,TRBD2,TGTGCCAGCAGCGGGACTAGCGGGGATAAGAGAACCCAGTACTTC,CASSGTSGDKRTQYF
TRBJ2-2,TRBV5-5,NA,NA,TGTGCCAGCACCTTAACGGTGGAACGGAACGGGGAGCTGTTTTTT,CASTLTVERNGELFF
TRBJ2-7,TRBV20-1,many,TRBD1,TGCAGTGCTTCCGGGACAGCAGCCTACGAGCAGTACTTC,CSASGTAAYEQYF
TRBJ2-3,TRBV20-1,many,NA,TGCAGTGCTAGAGATATACGCAGGTCTGATACGCAGTATTTT,CSARDIRRSDTQYF
TRBJ2-2,TRBV29-1,many,TRBD1,TGCAGCGTTAAGGAACGGACAGGGAACACCGGGGAGCTGTTTTTT,CSVKERTGNTGELFF
TRBJ2-1,TRBV7-8,few,TRBD1,TGTGCCAGCAGCTCGACAGGGAGAAGAGAATCCTACAATGAGCAGTTCTTC,CASSSTGRRESYNEQFF
TRBJ1-1,TRBV20-1,many,NA,TGCAGTGCAACCGGGCCCCCGCCTTTCTTT,CSATGPPPFF
TRBJ2-4,TRBV5-6,many,NA,TGTGCCAGCAGCTTATTTGGGGGTAACATTGACAACTTC,CASSLFGGNIDNF
TRBJ1-6,TRBV12-3/TRBV12-4,many,TRBD1,TGTGCCAGCAGTTCCGACAGGGCTGGCCTTCTTCCCCTCCACTTT,CASSSDRAGLLPLHF
TRBJ2-7,TRBV7-8,many,NA,TGTGCCAGCAGCTTAGGACTGACTAGGGAGCAGTACTTC,CASSLGLTREQYF
TRBJ2-1,TRBV3-1,many,TRBD2,TGTGCCAGCAGCCCCCGGGCGGGGGGGCCTTACAATGAGCAGTTCTTC,CASSPRAGGPYNEQFF
TRBJ2-7,TRBV6-1,NA,TRBD1,TGTGCCAGTGAGACAGGGGTATTCGAGCAGTACTTC,CASETGVFEQYF
TRBJ1-5,TRBV7-2,many,NA,TGTGCCAGCAGCCCCCCCGGGGCCGCGAATCAGCCCCAGCATTTT,CASSPPGAANQPQHF
TRBJ2-6,TRBV29-1,many,TRBD1,TGCAGCGGATTAGGGACAGGGAGCTCTGGGGCCAACGTCCTGACTTTC,CSGLGTGSSGANVLTF
TRBJ2-2,TRBV24-1,NA,NA,TGTGCCACCAGTGCAACGGGGGCCCTGAACACCGGGGAGCTGTTTTTT,CATSATGALNTGELFF
TRBJ1-1,TRBV7-6,many,NA,TGTGCCAGCAGCCCTCTGGGGAGGACTGAAGCTTTCTTT,CASSPLGRTEAFF
TRBJ1-2,TRBV3-1,many,NA,TGTGCCAGCCGAGGGGCGCGGAACTATGGCTACACCTTC,CASRGARNYGYTF
TRBJ2-1,TRBV5-1,many,TRBD2,TGCGCCAGCACTAGCGGGACCAATAACAATGAGCAGTTCTTC,CASTSGTNNNEQFF
TRBJ1-5,TRBV10-3,NA,TRBD1,TGTGCCATCAGTAGACAGGGGAATCAGCCCCAGCATTTT,CAISRQGNQPQHF
TRBJ2-1,TRBV20-1,many,TRBD2,TGCAGTGCTAGAGGGACTAGCGGGGGTACCGCATACAATGAGCAGTTCTTC,CSARGTSGGTAYNEQFF
TRBJ2-7,TRBV18,many,NA,TGTGCCAGCTCACCACAAGGGAACTCCTACGAGCAGTACTTC,CASSPQGNSYEQYF
TRBJ2-5,TRBV5-1,NA,TRBD1,TGCGCCAGCAGGTCCTACCCGGGACAGTTTGGGGAGACCCAGTACTTC,CASRSYPGQFGETQYF
TRBJ2-3,TRBV4-1,many,TRBD2,TGCGCCAGCAGCCGGGACTACCTTTTGGGAGATACGCAGTATTTT,CASSRDYLLGDTQYF
TRBJ1-5,TRBV18,NA,NA,TGTGCCAGCTCACCTGCGGGGGCCGGGCGGCCCCAGCATTTT,CASSPAGAGRPQHF
TRBJ2-3,TRBV7-8,many,NA,TGTGCCAGCAGCTTACCCCGGGCGGGGACAGATACGCAGTATTTT,CASSLPRAGTDTQYF
TRBJ2-1,TRBV5-1,many,NA,TGCGCCAGCAGCGGGGGGGCGTCCTACAATGAGCAGTTCTTC,CASSGGASYNEQFF
TRBJ2-5,TRBV4-1,many,TRBD2,TGCGCCAGCAGCCAAGGTGGACTAGTGGGAGAGACCCAGTACTTC,CASSQGGLVGETQYF
TRBJ1-5,TRBV4-1,many,NA,TGCGCCAGCAGCCGAGAGTTAAATCAGCCCCAGCATTTT,CASSRELNQPQHF